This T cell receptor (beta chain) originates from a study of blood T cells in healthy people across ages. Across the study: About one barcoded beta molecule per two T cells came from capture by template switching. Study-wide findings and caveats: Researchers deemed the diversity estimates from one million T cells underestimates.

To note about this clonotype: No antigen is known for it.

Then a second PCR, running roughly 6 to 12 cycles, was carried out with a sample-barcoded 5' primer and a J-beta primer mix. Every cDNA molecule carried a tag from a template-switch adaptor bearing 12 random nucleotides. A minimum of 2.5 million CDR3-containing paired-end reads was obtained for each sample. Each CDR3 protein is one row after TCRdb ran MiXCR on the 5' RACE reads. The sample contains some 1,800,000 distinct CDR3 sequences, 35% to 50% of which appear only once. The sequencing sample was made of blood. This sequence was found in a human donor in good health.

In DNA form, the CDR3 reads TGTGCCAGCAGCTTTCGAGAATCGGCCGACGAAGCTTTCTTT. Its protein is CASSFRESADEAFF. J is TRBJ1-1 and V is TRBV11-1; no definite D call. Germline values: CDR1 SGHAT, CDR2 FQDESV (reference sequence). This CDR3 region has 14 residues. V gave up 3 bases and J gave up 8 bases, with 16 bases separating them.